These 5 T cell receptor beta chains were all obtained from the same sample, sequenced in a study of T cells in localized non-small cell lung cancer. Sequenced by immunoSEQ multiplex PCR; TCRdb stores in-frame clones only, minus some. Among about 21,000 clones, 65% to 90% were seen once, and the ten largest hold approximately 4%. The sample in question was peripheral blood, obtained before any cancer treatment. The receptors originated from a man aged 40 to 69 with stage I lung adenocarcinoma.

In its sample, this clone was seen once. This sequence joins TRBV28 and TRBJ2-5; 9 nucleotides align to TRBD1. Trimming took 3 bases from V and 2 from J; bases not matched to a gene: 4. The CDR3 is made up of 15 amino acids. Germline V CDR1 and CDR2: MDHEN, SYDVKM. Here the CDR3 DNA reads TGTGCCAGCAGTTTTGGAGACAGGGGGCAAGAGACCCAGTACTTC. It yields the protein CASSFGDRGQETQYF.

V usage is TRBV5-1 and J usage is TRBJ2-7, with 7 bases lining up with TRBD1. Germline V gene lookup returns CDR1 SGHRS and CDR2 YFSETQ. CDR3 length: 15 amino acids. V was pared by 0 bases and J by 2 bases, with 5 bases of the junction left unmatched. CDR3 residues: CASSLGYRGPYEQYF. CDR3 nucleotides: TGCGCCAGCAGCTTGGGGTACAGGGGTCCCTACGAGCAGTACTTC. The full variable domain, completed using reference TRBV5-1 and TRBJ2-7, is KAGVTQTPRYLIKTRGQQVTLSCSPISGHRSVSWYQQTPGQGLQFLFEYFSETQRNKGNFPGRFSGRQFSNSRSEMNVSTLELGDSALYLCASSLGYRGPYEQYFGPGTRLTVT.

The chain uses TRBV2 and TRBJ2-7; 7 bases align to TRBD2. Germline CDR1 is SNHLY and CDR2 is FYNNEI. CDR3 length equals 14 residues. With V trimmed by 5 bases and J by 3 bases, 7 bases remained unmatched. In nucleotides, the CDR3 is TGTGCCAGCAGTCCCGCTAGCGGTTACTACGAGCAGTACTTC. This translates into CASSPASGYYEQYF.

The genes are TRBV7-9 and TRBJ2-5, with 9 bases fitting TRBD1. Germline V CDR1 and CDR2: SEHNR, FQNEAQ (reference sequence). The V segment lost 4 bases and the J segment 5 bases; nucleotides outside the gene matches: 2. This CDR3 spans 13 amino acids. As DNA, the CDR3 is TGTGCCAGCAGCTCACAGGGGGCCGAGACCCAGTACTTC. Translation: CASSSQGAETQYF.

The V call is TRBV9, the J call TRBJ1-2; possibly TRBD1 for D (5 bases). V was cut by 3 bases and J by 7 bases, with 7 bases left in between. Germline CDR1 is SGDLS and CDR2 is YYNGEE. This CDR3 region has 11 residues. The CDR3 sequence: CASSAQGGYTF. CDR3 nucleotide sequence: TGTGCCAGCAGCGCCCAGGGTGGCTACACCTTC.